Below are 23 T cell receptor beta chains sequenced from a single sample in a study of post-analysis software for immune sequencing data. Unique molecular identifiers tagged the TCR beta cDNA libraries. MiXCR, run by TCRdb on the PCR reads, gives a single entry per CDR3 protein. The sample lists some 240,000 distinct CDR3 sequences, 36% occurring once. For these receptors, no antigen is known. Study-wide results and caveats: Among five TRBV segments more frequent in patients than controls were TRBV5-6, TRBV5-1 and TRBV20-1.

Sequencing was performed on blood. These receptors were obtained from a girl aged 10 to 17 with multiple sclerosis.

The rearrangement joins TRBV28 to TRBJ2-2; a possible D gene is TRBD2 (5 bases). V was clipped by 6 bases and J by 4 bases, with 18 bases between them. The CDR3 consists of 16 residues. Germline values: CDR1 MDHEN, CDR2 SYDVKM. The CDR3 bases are TGTGCCAGCAGCCGGCGGAGCGGTGTAACCACCGGGGAGCTGTTTTTT. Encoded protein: CASSRRSGVTTGELFF.

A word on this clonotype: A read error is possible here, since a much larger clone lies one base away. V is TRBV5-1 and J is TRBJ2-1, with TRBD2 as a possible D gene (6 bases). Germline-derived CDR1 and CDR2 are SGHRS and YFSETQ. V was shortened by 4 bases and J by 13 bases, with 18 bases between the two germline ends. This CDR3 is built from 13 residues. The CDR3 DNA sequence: TGCGCCAGCAGCCTCCAGGACGGGAGCGCCCAGTTCTTC. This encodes CASSLQDGSAQFF.

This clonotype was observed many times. The CDR3 DNA sequence: TGCAGCGCCGCCGACAGGGGGGACGGCTATGGCTACACCTTC. Encoded protein: CSAADRGDGYGYTF. V usage is TRBV29-1 and J usage is TRBJ1-2; 9 nucleotides align to TRBD1. The CDR3 runs 14 residues. V lost 7 bases, J lost 4 bases, and 10 bases stayed unmatched. CDR1 and CDR2 (germline): SQVTM, ANQGSEA.

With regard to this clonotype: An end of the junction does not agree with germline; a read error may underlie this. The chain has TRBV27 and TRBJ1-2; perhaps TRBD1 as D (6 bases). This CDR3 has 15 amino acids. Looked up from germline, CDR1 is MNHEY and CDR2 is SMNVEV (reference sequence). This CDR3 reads CASGEGDDSGYDYTF. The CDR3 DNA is TGTGCCAGCGGTGAGGGGGACGACAGCGGCTATGACTACACCTTC.

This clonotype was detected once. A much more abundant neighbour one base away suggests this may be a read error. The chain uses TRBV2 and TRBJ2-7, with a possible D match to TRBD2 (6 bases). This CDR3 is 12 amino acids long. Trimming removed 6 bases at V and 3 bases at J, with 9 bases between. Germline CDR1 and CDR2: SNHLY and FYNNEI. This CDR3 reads CASREGHYEQYF. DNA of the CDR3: TGTGCCAGCAGGGAGGGTCACTACGAGCAGTACTTC.

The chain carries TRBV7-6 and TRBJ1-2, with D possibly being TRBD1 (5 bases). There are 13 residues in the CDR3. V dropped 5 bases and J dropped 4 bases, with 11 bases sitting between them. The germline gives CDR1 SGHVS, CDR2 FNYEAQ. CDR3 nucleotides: TGTGCCAGCAGCAAACTCGACAGCTATGGCTACACCTTC. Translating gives CASSKLDSYGYTF.

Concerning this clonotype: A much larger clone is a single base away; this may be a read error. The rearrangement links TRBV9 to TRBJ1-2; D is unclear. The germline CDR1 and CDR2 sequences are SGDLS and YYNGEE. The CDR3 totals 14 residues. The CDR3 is CAGSVATASYGYTF. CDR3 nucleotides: TGTGCCGGCAGCGTAGCCACCGCGAGCTATGGCTACACCTTC.

The CDR3, as DNA: TGTGCCATCAGTGACACCGCTGGTCAGCCCCAGCATTTT. Translated: CAISDTAGQPQHF. This chain connects TRBV10-3 to TRBJ1-5, with D hard to call. Germline V CDR1 and CDR2: ENHRY, SYGVKD. V was trimmed by 3 bases and J by 6 bases, leaving 9 bases between them. The CDR3 runs 13 residues.

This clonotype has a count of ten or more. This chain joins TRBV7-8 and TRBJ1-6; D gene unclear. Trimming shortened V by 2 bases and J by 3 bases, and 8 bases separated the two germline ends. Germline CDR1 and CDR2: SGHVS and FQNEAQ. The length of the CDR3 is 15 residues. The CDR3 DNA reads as TGTGCCAGCAGCTTAAAGGGAGACTATAATTCACCCCTCCACTTT. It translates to CASSLKGDYNSPLHF.

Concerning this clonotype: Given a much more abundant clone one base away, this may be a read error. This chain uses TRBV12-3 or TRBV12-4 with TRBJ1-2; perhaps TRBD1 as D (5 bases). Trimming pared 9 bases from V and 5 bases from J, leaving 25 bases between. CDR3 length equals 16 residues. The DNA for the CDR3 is TGTGCCAGTACTCTGGGGGAGCGGACGCGTCGATATGGCTACACCTTC. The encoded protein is CASTLGERTRRYGYTF.

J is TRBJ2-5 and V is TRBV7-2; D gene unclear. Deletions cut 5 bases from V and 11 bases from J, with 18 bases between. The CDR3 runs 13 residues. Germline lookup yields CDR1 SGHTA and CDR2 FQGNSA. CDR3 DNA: TGTGCCAGCAGCCTAGACACGTACAATGAGCAGTACTTC. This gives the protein CASSLDTYNEQYF.

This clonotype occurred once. For the CDR3, the DNA is TGTGCCACCAGCACCGCCCCTAACTATGGCTACACCTTC. This gives the protein CATSTAPNYGYTF. V gene TRBV15 combines with J gene TRBJ1-2, with D uncertain. The CDR3 contains 13 residues. The germline V and J ends were trimmed by 4 bases and 0 bases, with 6 bases remaining between them. Germline lookup yields CDR1 LNHNV and CDR2 YYDKDF (reference sequence).

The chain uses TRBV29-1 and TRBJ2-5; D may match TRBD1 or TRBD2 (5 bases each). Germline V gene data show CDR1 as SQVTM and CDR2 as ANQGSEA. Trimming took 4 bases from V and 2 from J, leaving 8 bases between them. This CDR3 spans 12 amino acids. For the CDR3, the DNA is TGCAGCGTTGGAGGGGTACAAGAGACCCAGTACTTC. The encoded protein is CSVGGVQETQYF.

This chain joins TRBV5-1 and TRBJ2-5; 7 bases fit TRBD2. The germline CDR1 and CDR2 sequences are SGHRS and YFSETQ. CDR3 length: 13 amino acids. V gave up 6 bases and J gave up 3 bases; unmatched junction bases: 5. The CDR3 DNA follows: TGCGCCAGCAAGGGACTACGGGAAGAGACCCAGTACTTC. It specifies CASKGLREETQYF.

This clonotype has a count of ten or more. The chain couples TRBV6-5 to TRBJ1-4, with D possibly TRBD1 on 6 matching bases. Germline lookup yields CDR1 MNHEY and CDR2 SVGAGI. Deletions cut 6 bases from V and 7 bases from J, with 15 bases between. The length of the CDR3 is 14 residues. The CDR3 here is CASSLRGAPEKLFF. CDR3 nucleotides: TGTGCCAGCAGCCTACGGGGGGCGCCTGAAAAACTGTTTTTT.

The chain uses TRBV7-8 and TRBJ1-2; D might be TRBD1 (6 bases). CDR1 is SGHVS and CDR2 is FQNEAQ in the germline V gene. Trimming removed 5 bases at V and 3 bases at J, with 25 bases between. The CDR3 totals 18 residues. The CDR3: CASSPAGTALNRDYGYTF. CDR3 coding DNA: TGTGCCAGCAGCCCGGCCGGGACGGCTCTAAACAGGGACTATGGCTACACCTTC.

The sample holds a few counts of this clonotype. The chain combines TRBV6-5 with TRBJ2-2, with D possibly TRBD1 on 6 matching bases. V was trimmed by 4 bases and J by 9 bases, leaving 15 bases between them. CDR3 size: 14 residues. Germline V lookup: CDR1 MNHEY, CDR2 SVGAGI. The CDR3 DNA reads TGTGCCAGCAGTTCTACAGGGAATGGAAGGGAGCTGTTTTTT. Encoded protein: CASSSTGNGRELFF.

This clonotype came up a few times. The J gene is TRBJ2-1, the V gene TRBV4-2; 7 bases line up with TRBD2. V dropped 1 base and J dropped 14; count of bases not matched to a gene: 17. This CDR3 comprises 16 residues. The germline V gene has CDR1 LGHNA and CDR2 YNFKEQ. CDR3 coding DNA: TGTGCCAGCAGCCAAGTGCTAGCGGACCCTTCGTCGGAAAAGTTCTTC. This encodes CASSQVLADPSSEKFF.

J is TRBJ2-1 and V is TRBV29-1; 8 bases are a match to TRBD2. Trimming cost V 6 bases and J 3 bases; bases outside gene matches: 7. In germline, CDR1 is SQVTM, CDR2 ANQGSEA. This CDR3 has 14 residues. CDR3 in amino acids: CSVTGTSIYNEQFF. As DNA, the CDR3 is TGCAGCGTCACCGGGACTAGTATCTACAATGAGCAGTTCTTC.

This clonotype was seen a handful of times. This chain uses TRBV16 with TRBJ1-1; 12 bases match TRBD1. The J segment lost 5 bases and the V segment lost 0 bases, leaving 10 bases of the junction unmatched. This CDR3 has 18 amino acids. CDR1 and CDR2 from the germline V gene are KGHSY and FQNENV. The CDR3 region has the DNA TGTGCCAGCAGCCAATCGATTTGGGACAGGGGGCTTTGGACTGAAGCTTTCTTT. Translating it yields CASSQSIWDRGLWTEAFF.

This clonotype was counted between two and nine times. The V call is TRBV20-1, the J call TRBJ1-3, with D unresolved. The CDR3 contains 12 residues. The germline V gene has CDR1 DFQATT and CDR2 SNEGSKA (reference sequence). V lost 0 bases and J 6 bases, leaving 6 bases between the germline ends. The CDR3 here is CSARDLVNTIYF. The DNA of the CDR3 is TGCAGTGCTAGAGATCTTGTAAACACCATATATTTT.

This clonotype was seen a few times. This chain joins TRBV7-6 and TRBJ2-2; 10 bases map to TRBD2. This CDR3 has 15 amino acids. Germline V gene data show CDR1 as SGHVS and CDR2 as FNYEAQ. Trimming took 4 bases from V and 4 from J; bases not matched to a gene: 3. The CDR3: CASSSSGGITGELFF. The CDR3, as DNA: TGTGCCAGCAGCTCTAGCGGGGGTATCACCGGGGAGCTGTTTTTT.

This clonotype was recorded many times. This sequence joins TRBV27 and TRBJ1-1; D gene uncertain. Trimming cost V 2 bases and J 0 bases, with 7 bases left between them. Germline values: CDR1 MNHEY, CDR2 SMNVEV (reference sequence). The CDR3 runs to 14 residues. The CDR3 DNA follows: TGTGCCAGCAGTTTAGCAGCTATGAACACTGAAGCTTTCTTT. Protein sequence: CASSLAAMNTEAFF.